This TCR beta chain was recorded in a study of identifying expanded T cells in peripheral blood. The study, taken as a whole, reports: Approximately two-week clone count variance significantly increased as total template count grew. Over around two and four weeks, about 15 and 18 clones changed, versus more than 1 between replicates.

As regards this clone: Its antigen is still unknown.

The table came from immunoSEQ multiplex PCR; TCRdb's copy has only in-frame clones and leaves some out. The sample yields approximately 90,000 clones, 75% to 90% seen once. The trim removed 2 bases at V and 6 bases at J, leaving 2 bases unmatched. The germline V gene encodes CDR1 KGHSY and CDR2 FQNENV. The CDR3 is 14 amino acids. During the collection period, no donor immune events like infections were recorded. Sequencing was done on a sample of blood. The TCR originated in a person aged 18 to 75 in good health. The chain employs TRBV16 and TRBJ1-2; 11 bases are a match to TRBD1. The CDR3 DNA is TGTGCCAGCAGCCAACGGGGACAGGGGGATGGCTACACCTTC. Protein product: CASSQRGQGDGYTF.